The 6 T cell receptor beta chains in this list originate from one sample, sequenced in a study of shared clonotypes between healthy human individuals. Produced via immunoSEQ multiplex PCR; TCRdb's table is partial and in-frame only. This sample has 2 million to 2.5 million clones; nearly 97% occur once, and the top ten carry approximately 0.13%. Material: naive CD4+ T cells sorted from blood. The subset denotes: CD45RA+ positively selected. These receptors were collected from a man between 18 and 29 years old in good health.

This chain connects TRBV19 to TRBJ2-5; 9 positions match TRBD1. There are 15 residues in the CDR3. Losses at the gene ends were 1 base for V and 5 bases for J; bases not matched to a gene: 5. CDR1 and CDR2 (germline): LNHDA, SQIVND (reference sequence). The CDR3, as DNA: TGTGCCAGTAGTATAGTTACAGGGGGCTCGGAGACCCAGTACTTC. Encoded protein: CASSIVTGGSETQYF.

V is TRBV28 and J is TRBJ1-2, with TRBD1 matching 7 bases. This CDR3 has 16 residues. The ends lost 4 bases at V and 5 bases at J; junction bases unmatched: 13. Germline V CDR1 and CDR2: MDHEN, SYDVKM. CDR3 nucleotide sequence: TGTGCCAGCAGTTCCTCAAGGGGGCGGGTAGGGTATGGCTACACCTTC. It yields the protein CASSSSRGRVGYGYTF.

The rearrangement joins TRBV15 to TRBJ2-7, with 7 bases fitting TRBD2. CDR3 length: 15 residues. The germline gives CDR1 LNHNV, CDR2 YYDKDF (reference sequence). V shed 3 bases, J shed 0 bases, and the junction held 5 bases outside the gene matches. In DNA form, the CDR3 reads TGTGCCACCAGCAGTAGCGGGTTTAGCTCCTACGAGCAGTACTTC. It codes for CATSSSGFSSYEQYF.

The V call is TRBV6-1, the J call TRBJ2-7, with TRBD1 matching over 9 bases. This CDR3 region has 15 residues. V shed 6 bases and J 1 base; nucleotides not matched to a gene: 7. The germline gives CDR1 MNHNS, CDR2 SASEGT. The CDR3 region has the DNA TGTGCCAGCAGCTTGGACAGGGGTTGGTCCTACGAGCAGTACTTC. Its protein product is CASSLDRGWSYEQYF.

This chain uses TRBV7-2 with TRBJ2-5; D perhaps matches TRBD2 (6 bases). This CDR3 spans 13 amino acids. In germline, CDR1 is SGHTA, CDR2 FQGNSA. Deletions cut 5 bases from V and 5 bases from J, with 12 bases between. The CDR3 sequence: CASSATRMETQYF. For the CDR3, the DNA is TGTGCCAGCAGCGCGACTAGGATGGAGACCCAGTACTTC.

The CDR3 protein is CASSSGYGNTIYF. The CDR3 DNA follows: TGTGCCAGCTCATCAGGGTATGGAAACACCATATATTTT. The rearrangement links TRBV18 to TRBJ1-3; TRBD1 is a possible D gene (5 bases). This CDR3 has 13 residues. V was shortened by 5 bases and J by 3 bases, with 8 bases between the two germline ends. The V gene's germline CDR1 is KGHSH and CDR2 LQKENI.